This T cell receptor (beta chain) emerged from a study of blood T cell repertoires in COVID-19. Deletions cut 8 bases from V and 7 bases from J, with 14 bases between. The CDR3 runs to 13 residues. CDR1 and CDR2 (germline): MNHEY, SVGAGI. The data were produced by immunoSEQ multiplex PCR, yet TCRdb's version contains in-frame clones alone and is incomplete. The repertoire holds fewer than 150,000 clones, with approximately 84% as singletons. Sample: peripheral blood. The rearrangement links TRBV6-5 to TRBJ1-4, with unresolved D. This clonotype was sampled from a human donor in a cohort sampled during active COVID-19. Here the CDR3 reads CASRRGRREKLFF. The CDR3 coding sequence is TGTGCCAGCCGGAGAGGCCGGCGTGAAAAACTGTTTTTT.